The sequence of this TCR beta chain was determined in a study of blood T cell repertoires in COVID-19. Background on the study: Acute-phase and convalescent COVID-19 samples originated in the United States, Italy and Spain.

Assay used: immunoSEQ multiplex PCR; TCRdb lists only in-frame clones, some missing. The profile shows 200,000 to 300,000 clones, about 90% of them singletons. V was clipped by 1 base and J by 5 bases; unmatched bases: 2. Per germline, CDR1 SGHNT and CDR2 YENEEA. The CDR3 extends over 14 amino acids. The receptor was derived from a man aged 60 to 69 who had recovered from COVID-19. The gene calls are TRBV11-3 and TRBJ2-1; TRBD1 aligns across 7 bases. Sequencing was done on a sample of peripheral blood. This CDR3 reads CASSLGGQNNEQFF. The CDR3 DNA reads TGTGCCAGCAGCTTAGGGGGACAGAACAATGAGCAGTTCTTC.